Listed below are T cell receptor beta chains from one sample, sequenced in a study of OX40 agonist ivuxolimab in advanced cancers. TCRdb keeps only in-frame clones here, not all; method: immunoSEQ multiplex PCR. Among some 80,000 clones listed, about 93% were seen once. The sequences come from CD4+ or CD8+ T cells sorted from blood, collected in a trial of the OX40 agonist ivuxolimab. These receptors were collected from an adult with an advanced solid tumor such as melanoma, head and neck, liver or kidney cancer. CDR3s include the opening cysteine and the closing phenylalanine or tryptophan. A D gene is named only where the DNA matches it firmly. The size entry is marked missing in some rows and otherwise reads once, few, many or a size class.

d_call j_call v_call clone_size cdr3_length cdr3_aa cdr3_nt
TRBD2 TRBJ2-5 TRBV7-9 NA 17 CASSCSGATTFQETQYF TGTGCCAGCAGCTGTAGCGGGGCCACTACATTTCAAGAGACCCAGTACTTC
NA TRBJ2-7 TRBV4-3 NA 14 CASSQELGYYEQYF TGCGCCAGCAGCCAAGAACTCGGGTACTACGAGCAGTACTTC
NA TRBJ2-7 TRBV5-6 once 15 CASSNWRDNIYEQYF TGTGCCAGCAGCAATTGGCGGGACAACATCTACGAGCAGTACTTC
NA TRBJ1-1 TRBV7-6 NA 16 CASSSARGLPNTEAFF TGTGCCAGCAGCTCCGCCAGGGGCCTGCCCAACACTGAAGCTTTCTTT
TRBD1 TRBJ2-7 TRBV4-1 NA 14 CASRLRDSTYEQYF TGCGCCAGCAGGCTCCGGGACAGTACCTACGAGCAGTACTTC
NA TRBJ2-7 TRBV4-3 NA 13 CASSPEIYYEQYF TGCGCCAGCAGTCCAGAGATTTACTACGAGCAGTACTTC
NA TRBJ1-6 TRBV6-5 NA 14 CASSPGDYNSPLHF TGTGCCAGCAGTCCAGGGGACTATAATTCACCCCTCCACTTT
NA TRBJ2-3 TRBV6-6 NA 16 CASSYSLRLEADTQYF TGTGCCAGCAGTTACTCGTTGCGGCTTGAGGCAGATACGCAGTATTTT
NA TRBJ2-7 TRBV4-3 NA 15 CASSQGAGITYEQYF TGCGCCAGCAGCCAAGGGGCGGGGATCACCTACGAGCAGTACTTC
TRBD2 TRBJ2-7 TRBV19 NA 16 CASSISLVSGIYEQYF TGTGCCAGTAGTATCTCCCTCGTCAGCGGGATCTACGAGCAGTACTTC
TRBD1 TRBJ1-3 TRBV28 NA 14 CASRHGTGVNTIYF TGTGCCAGCCGGCACGGGACAGGGGTCAACACCATATATTTT
NA TRBJ2-7 TRBV9 NA 12 CASSVNSYEQYF TGTGCCAGCAGCGTAAACTCCTACGAGCAGTACTTC
TRBD1 TRBJ2-7 TRBV2 NA 15 CASSEASTGVLEQYF TGTGCCAGCAGTGAAGCGTCGACAGGGGTGCTCGAGCAGTACTTC
NA TRBJ1-5 TRBV30 NA 12 CAWSGDTQPQHF TGTGCCTGGAGTGGGGACACTCAGCCCCAGCATTTT
NA TRBJ1-2 TRBV6-5 NA 14 CASSAGLANYGYTF TGTGCCAGCAGTGCCGGACTGGCTAACTATGGCTACACCTTC
TRBD1 TRBJ1-6 TRBV25-1 NA 15 CASSESPGGNSPLHF TGTGCCAGCAGTGAGAGTCCAGGGGGTAATTCACCCCTCCACTTT
TRBD2 TRBJ2-1 TRBV5-1 NA 16 CASSKGRGGSGNEQFF TGCGCCAGCAGCAAGGGGCGGGGGGGCTCGGGCAATGAGCAGTTCTTC
NA TRBJ1-2 TRBV7-8 once 17 CASSSGLYRDSDYGYTF TGTGCCAGCAGCTCCGGACTCTACAGGGACTCTGACTATGGCTACACCTTC
NA TRBJ2-7 TRBV6-1 NA 12 CASSYWFYEQYF TGTGCCAGCAGTTATTGGTTCTACGAGCAGTACTTC